This passage covers 18 T cell receptor beta chains from one sample sequenced in a study of cytomegalovirus exposure and HLA in healthy donors (dated 2017 in TCRdb). Library creation used the immunoSEQ multiplex PCR assay. The multiplex PCR relied on a mix of 60 forward primers for TCR Vbeta segments and 13 reverse primers for TCR Jbeta segments. Drawn from immuneACCESS, this table holds only the in-frame rearrangements with V and J called that TCRdb kept. Clones are partly lost; checked studies trace under half to an unresolved V gene and leave the rest unexplained. The sample yields about 160,000 clones; around 86% were counted once. Approximately 0.87% of the sample comes from the top ten. The sample comprised PBMCs. Source of these receptors: a girl under 10 years old in good health and CMV-seropositive.

The chain recombines TRBV29-1 with TRBJ1-2, with D possibly being TRBD1 (5 bases). The CDR3 loop spans 13 amino acids. V shed 4 bases and J shed 7 bases, with 16 bases lying between them. Germline lookup yields CDR1 SQVTM and CDR2 ANQGSEA. CDR3 region: CSVGKGRIAGYTF. In DNA form, the CDR3 reads TGCAGCGTTGGAAAGGGGCGCATCGCTGGCTACACCTTC.

The rearrangement uses TRBV4-2 and TRBJ1-4, with 8 bases lining up with TRBD1. The CDR3 has 15 residues. Trimming took 4 bases from V and 5 from J; bases not matched to a gene: 6. Looked up from germline, CDR1 is LGHNA and CDR2 is YNFKEQ. The CDR3 reads CASSLPTGENEKLFF. CDR3 sequence (DNA): TGTGCCAGCAGCCTCCCGACAGGGGAAAATGAAAAACTGTTTTTT.

This rearrangement joins TRBV19 to TRBJ2-7, with D possibly TRBD2 on 6 matching bases. The V end lost 2 bases, the J end lost 1 base, and 9 bases lay between the germline ends. This CDR3 has 14 residues. Germline V gives CDR1 LNHDA, CDR2 SQIVND (reference sequence). CDR3 sequence reads: CASSITGRSYEQYF. In nucleotides, the CDR3 is TGTGCCAGTAGTATAACCGGGAGATCCTACGAGCAGTACTTC.

This chain links TRBV5-4 with TRBJ1-1, with a tentative D call TRBD1 (6 bases). The CDR3 runs 13 residues. Germline CDR1 is SGHNT and CDR2 is YYREEE (reference sequence). With 2 bases removed from V and 4 bases from J, the gap between germline ends came to 9 bases. The CDR3 here is CASSFNRVTEAFF. The CDR3 nucleotides read TGTGCCAGCAGCTTCAACAGGGTCACTGAAGCTTTCTTT.

J is TRBJ2-3 and V is TRBV29-1, with 9 nucleotides matching TRBD2. CDR3 size: 13 residues. The V segment lost 6 bases and the J segment 2 bases; nucleotides outside the gene matches: 3. Germline CDR1 reads SQVTM; CDR2 reads ANQGSEA. This chain's CDR3 is CSVRGRATDTQYF. The CDR3, as DNA: TGCAGCGTCCGCGGGAGGGCCACAGATACGCAGTATTTT.

The V gene is TRBV5-1, the J gene TRBJ2-7, with a possible D match to TRBD1 (8 bases). CDR3 length equals 15 residues. Germline CDR1 is SGHRS and CDR2 is YFSETQ. The germline V and J ends were trimmed by 2 bases and 4 bases, with 16 bases remaining between them. The CDR3 nucleotides are TGCGCCAGCAGCTTAACAGGGGGGGAGTGGTACGAGCAGTACTTC. Its protein is CASSLTGGEWYEQYF.

The J gene is TRBJ1-1, the V gene TRBV5-1; 7 nucleotides match TRBD1. This CDR3 is built from 12 residues. Germline V gene sequence: CDR1 SGHRS, CDR2 YFSETQ. Unmatched junction bases numbered 7, after V lost 10 bases and J lost 4 bases. The chain's CDR3 is CARRQGCTEAFF. The CDR3 DNA sequence: TGCGCCCGTCGACAGGGATGCACTGAAGCTTTCTTT.

The chain employs TRBV12-5 and TRBJ2-1; TRBD2 aligns across 16 bases. CDR1 is LGHNT and CDR2 is FRNRAP in the germline V gene. The CDR3 totals 16 residues. V dropped 1 base and J dropped 10; count of bases not matched to a gene: 4. CDR3 DNA: TGTGCTAGTGGTTTGGGAGGGACTAGCGGGAGGGGCGAGCAGTTCTTC. It is translated as CASGLGGTSGRGEQFF.

This rearrangement joins TRBV5-1 to TRBJ2-3, with 11 bases lining up with TRBD2. This CDR3 contains 15 residues. CDR1 and CDR2 (germline): SGHRS, YFSETQ. V lost 7 bases and J lost 0; bases outside the gene matches: 4. The CDR3 region has the DNA TGCGCCAGCGCGACTAGCGGGGTCAGCACAGATACGCAGTATTTT. It codes for CASATSGVSTDTQYF. Using reference TRBV5-1 and TRBJ2-3 for the parts outside the CDR3, the full variable domain is KAGVTQTPRYLIKTRGQQVTLSCSPISGHRSVSWYQQTPGQGLQFLFEYFSETQRNKGNFPGRFSGRQFSNSRSEMNVSTLELGDSALYLCASATSGVSTDTQYFGPGTRLTVL.

As for this clone: At one of its ends the junction is not consistent with the germline gene, which may arise from a read error. The chain combines TRBV7-8 with TRBJ1-1, with D unresolved. The CDR3 consists of 9 residues. Germline V gives CDR1 SGHVS, CDR2 FQNEAQ. The CDR3: CASSLEQQF. The CDR3 bases are TGTGCCAGCAGCTTAGAACAGCAATTT.

The rearrangement uses TRBV6-5 and TRBJ1-5; D might be TRBD1 (6 bases). Trimming pared 2 bases from V and 4 bases from J, leaving 12 bases between. This CDR3 region has 15 residues. In germline, CDR1 is MNHEY, CDR2 SVGAGI. The CDR3 nucleotides are TGTGCCAGCAGTTACGGCGGACAGCGAAATCAGCCCCAGCATTTT. Amino acid sequence: CASSYGGQRNQPQHF.

This clone was seen only a few times. CDR3 bases: TGTGCCAGCAGCTGGGGTGACAGGGTGGGAGAAAAACTGTTTTTT. Translated, it gives CASSWGDRVGEKLFF. The chain employs TRBV28 and TRBJ1-4; 7 bases align to TRBD1. The CDR3 contains 15 residues. V dropped 6 bases and J dropped 8; count of bases not matched to a gene: 12. The germline V gene encodes CDR1 MDHEN and CDR2 SYDVKM. Filled out from reference TRBV28 and TRBJ1-4, the complete variable domain reads DVKVTQSSRYLVKRTGEKVFLECVQDMDHENMFWYRQDPGLGLRLIYFSYDVKMKEKGDIPEGYSVSREKKERFSLILESASTNQTSMYLCASSWGDRVGEKLFFGSGTQLSVL.

This chain uses TRBV4-1 with TRBJ2-5, with a possible D match to TRBD2 (5 bases). CDR3 length equals 16 residues. V shed 0 bases and J shed 5 bases, with 16 bases lying between them. Germline lookup yields CDR1 MGHRA and CDR2 YSYEKL. The CDR3 nucleotides read TGCGCCAGCAGCCAAGACACGGGGAGTTTTACGGAGACCCAGTACTTC. Translation gives CASSQDTGSFTETQYF.

The CDR3 nucleotides are TGTGCCAGCACAGGTGGAACAGGGGGGGACACTGAAGCTTTCTTT. Protein sequence: CASTGGTGGDTEAFF. V is TRBV25-1 and J is TRBJ1-1; 8 bases line up with TRBD1. The V and J ends lost 7 bases and 3 bases, in that order; junction bases with no gene match: 10. The CDR3 is 15 residues long. The germline CDR1 and CDR2 sequences are MGHDK and SYGVNS.

V gene TRBV5-8 combines with J gene TRBJ1-5; weak D call: TRBD1 (6 bases). The length of the CDR3 is 19 residues. Germline assignment: CDR1 SGHTS and CDR2 YDEGEE. V was cut by 1 base and J by 0 bases, with 20 bases left in between. The CDR3 spells CASSLSPEQGLFSNQPQHF. The CDR3 DNA reads as TGTGCCAGCAGCTTGAGTCCGGAGCAGGGGTTATTTAGCAATCAGCCCCAGCATTTT.

The chain has TRBV9 and TRBJ1-5; a possible D gene is TRBD1 (6 bases). Trimming cost V 0 bases and J 4 bases, with 11 bases left between them. Looked up from germline, CDR1 is SGDLS and CDR2 is YYNGEE. This CDR3 is 15 amino acids long. DNA of the CDR3: TGTGCCAGCAGCGTAGATGGGGGCGGGAATCAGCCCCAGCATTTT. Its protein product is CASSVDGGGNQPQHF.

The rearrangement links TRBV5-1 to TRBJ2-7, with 13 bases identical to TRBD2. The ends lost 0 bases at V and 4 bases at J; junction bases unmatched: 1. This CDR3 has 15 amino acids. The germline V gene encodes CDR1 SGHRS and CDR2 YFSETQ. CDR3 protein: CASSLGTSGSYEQYF. DNA for the CDR3: TGCGCCAGCAGCTTGGGGACTAGCGGGAGTTACGAGCAGTACTTC.

The chain carries TRBV7-3 and TRBJ2-3; the match to TRBD2 covers 10 bases. The CDR3 covers 14 residues. Germline trimming cut 5 bases from V and 1 base from J; bases unmatched to any gene: 0. The germline CDR1 and CDR2 sequences are SGHTA and FQGTGA. The CDR3 region is CASSGTSGTDTQYF. The DNA for the CDR3 is TGTGCCAGCAGCGGGACTAGCGGCACAGATACGCAGTATTTT.